This T cell receptor (beta chain) came from a study of T cell clonotyping in hematopoietic cell transplantation (dated by TCRdb to the early 2020s). Context from the whole study: Recipient samples taken before transplant were collected after cytoreduction. Patient recruitment ran from 2015 to early 2017, and follow-up continued until late 2020 or death. In the study, approximately 140 blood samples were gathered from 30 to 40 consecutive transplant recipients and their related donors. The study at large found these results: Just a small fraction of recipient repertoires overlapped with donor repertoires, and more than 95% appeared de novo at the given depth. The sample size was limited, and because cells were not sorted, the contributions of CD4 and CD8 repertoires could not be separated. Broader posttransplant TCR repertoire diversity was predicted by donor and pretransplant recipient Inverse Simpson Index values. After transplant, TCR diversity in recipients dropped, and pathologically expanded clonotypes climbed progressively between day 30 and day 180.

This specimen's time point label, interpreted: recipient sample about 28 days before transplant, after cytoreduction. Blood samples were obtained from recipients approximately 28 days before transplant and at days 30, 100 and 180 after transplant. Using Nuclei Lysis Solution, genomic DNA was extracted from unfractionated peripheral blood mononuclear cells that were either fresh or cryopreserved. The immunoSEQ assay, a bias-controlled multiplex PCR using V- and J-specific primers, was used to amplify TCR beta CDR3 regions from genomic DNA. A proprietary barcode and Illumina adapter sequences were added to the CDR3 amplicons in a second PCR step. An Illumina MiSeq instrument was used for sequencing of the CDR3 libraries. As for the authors' bioinformatics: immunoSEQ Analyzer 3.0 was used for export and quality control, with R Bioconductor and Immunarch used for downstream analyses. Only productive rearrangements in the normalized downsampled data set went into calculating the repertoire metrics. In the normalized cohort, a clonotype counted as pathologically expanded if the clonotype was larger than 5 templates. The Inverse Simpson Index served as the measure of repertoire diversity. The non-normalized data set was used for CMV-specificity analyses so that all clonotypes could be captured. Not all clones reach the TCRdb copy of this immuneACCESS table, which keeps in-frame sequences only. Checked studies attribute under half of the gap to unresolved V genes and leave the rest unexplained. The D gene and trimming were derived from the DNA, and the V and J assignments and clone size from that table. The sample profile shows roughly 9,300 clones; roughly 87% of them were found once. The ten biggest clones cover 15% of the sample.

For this chain, trimming is 3 bases at the V end and 3 bases at the J end, and the number of junction bases without a gene match is 4. Measured from the cysteine to the phenylalanine, the CDR3 is 14 residues long. Of all the DNA, just the CDR3 is kept, 42 bases in frame from base 1. The germline V gene (reference sequence) gives CDR1 as MNHEY and CDR2 as SMNVEV. This clone was counted a single time. Its antigen target is currently unknown. No quality values exist for individual bases; no much larger clone is one base distant. The chain is made from TRBV27 and TRBJ2-7; 8 bases in the middle match TRBD2. This sample comprised peripheral blood mononuclear cells, obtained before stem cell transplant. The TCR was taken from a woman aged 45-59 years with chronic myeloid leukemia. Some clones in this sample may be carry-over from other donors' samples. The nucleotide sequence is given as TGTGCCAGCAGTTTCCGGGAGGGGAACTACGAGCAGTACTTC. Its coded protein is CASSFREGNYEQYF.